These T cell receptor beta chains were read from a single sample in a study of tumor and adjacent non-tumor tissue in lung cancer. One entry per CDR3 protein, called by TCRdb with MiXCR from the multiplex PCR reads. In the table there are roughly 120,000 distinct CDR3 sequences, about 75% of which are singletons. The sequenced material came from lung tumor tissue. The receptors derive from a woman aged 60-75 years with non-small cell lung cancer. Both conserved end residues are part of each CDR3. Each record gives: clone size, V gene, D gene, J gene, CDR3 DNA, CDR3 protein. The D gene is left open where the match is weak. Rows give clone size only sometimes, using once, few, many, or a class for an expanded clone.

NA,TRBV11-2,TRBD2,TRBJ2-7,TGTGCCAGCAGCCAAACTAGCGGGAGGGCCTGGGAGCAGTACTTC,CASSQTSGRAWEQYF
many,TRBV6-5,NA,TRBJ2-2,TGTGCCAGCAGTGTAGGGGGGAACACCGGGGAGCTGTTTTTT,CASSVGGNTGELFF
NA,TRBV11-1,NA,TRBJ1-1,TGTGCCAGCAGCCGCTTTGACCTGTGGGATGAAGCTCTCTTT,CASSRFDLWDEALF
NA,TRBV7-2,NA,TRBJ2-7,TGTGCCAGTAGCCCGACAGCTAGGCCCTACGAGCAGTACTTC,CASSPTARPYEQYF
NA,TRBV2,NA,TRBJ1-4,TGTGCCAGCGCCAGAGTTAATGAAAAACTGTTTTTT,CASARVNEKLFF
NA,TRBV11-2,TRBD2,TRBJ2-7,TGTGCCACCAGCTACGGGACTAGCGTGAGCTGCGAGCAGTACTTC,CATSYGTSVSCEQYF
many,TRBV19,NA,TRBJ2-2,TGTGCCAGTAGTCGCGCGGGACTTAACACCGGGGAGCTGTTTTTT,CASSRAGLNTGELFF
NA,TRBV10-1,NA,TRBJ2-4,TGCGCCAGCAGGACGGGTCAGAGGAGAGTCAAAGACATTCAGTACTTC,CASRTGQRRVKDIQYF
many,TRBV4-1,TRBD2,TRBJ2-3,TGCGCCAGCAGCCAAGAAGGGAGCGGGAGGGCCAAAGATACGCAGTATTTT,CASSQEGSGRAKDTQYF
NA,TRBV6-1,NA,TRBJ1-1,TGTGCCAGTCAAACCGACAGGAGAACTGAACCTTTCTTT,CASQTDRRTEPFF
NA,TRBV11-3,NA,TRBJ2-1,TGTGCCAGCAGCTTAGGCCCATTAGTACTATCCGACAACGAGCAGTTCTTC,CASSLGPLVLSDNEQFF
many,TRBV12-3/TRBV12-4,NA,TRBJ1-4,TGTGCCAGCAGTCCGACAGTAAGCAATGAAAAACTGTTTTTT,CASSPTVSNEKLFF
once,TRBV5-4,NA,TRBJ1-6,TGTGCCAGCAGATTGAAGGGTCATAATTCACCCCTCCACTTC,CASRLKGHNSPLHF
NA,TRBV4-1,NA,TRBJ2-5,TGCGCCAGCAGCAAAGCTGAGGCGGTAAAAGAGACCCAGTACTTC,CASSKAEAVKETQYF
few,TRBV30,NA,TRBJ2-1,TGTGTTGTAAACGACGGGCCGGGGGCGAATTCCTACAATGAGCAGTTCTTC,CVVNDGPGANSYNEQFF
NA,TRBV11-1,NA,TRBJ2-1,TGCGCCAACAGCCGGGTAAGCTCCTACAATGAGCAGTTCTTC,CANSRVSSYNEQFF